This is a list of T cell receptor beta chains from one sample in a study of shared clonotypes between healthy human individuals. Sequenced by immunoSEQ multiplex PCR; TCRdb stores in-frame clones only, minus some. The data show roughly 2 million clones, with 85% to 95% seen just once and under 0.15% held by the top ten. The sample comprised naive CD4+ T cells sorted from blood. The receptors derive from a man aged 18 to 29 in good health. CDR3s include the opening cysteine and the closing phenylalanine or tryptophan. The D gene is left open where the match is weak. Clone size is given for some rows only: seen once, a few or many times, or a class if the clone is expanded.

j_call: TRBJ1-2
d_call: TRBD1
v_call: TRBV6-5
clone_size: -
cdr3_nt: TGTGCCAGCAGAGACAGGGTGCAAGATGGCTACACCTTC
cdr3_aa: CASRDRVQDGYTF

j_call: TRBJ1-2
d_call: -
v_call: TRBV7-9
clone_size: -
cdr3_nt: TGTGCCAGCAGCTTAAGGGAGGGCTATGGCTACACCTTC
cdr3_aa: CASSLREGYGYTF

j_call: TRBJ1-1
d_call: -
v_call: TRBV6-6
clone_size: -
cdr3_nt: TGTGCCAGCAGTTACTCAAGAACCGAGAACACTGAAGCTTTCTTT
cdr3_aa: CASSYSRTENTEAFF

j_call: TRBJ1-2
d_call: -
v_call: TRBV27
clone_size: few
cdr3_nt: TGTGCCAGCAGTTTAGGTGGGAACTATGGCTACACCTTC
cdr3_aa: CASSLGGNYGYTF

j_call: TRBJ2-1
d_call: TRBD2
v_call: TRBV25-1
clone_size: -
cdr3_nt: TGTGCCAGCAGTCTAGGCGGGGGGGCTGATGAGCAGTTCTTC
cdr3_aa: CASSLGGGADEQFF

j_call: TRBJ1-3
d_call: -
v_call: TRBV5-6
clone_size: -
cdr3_nt: TGTGCCAGCAGCTTCCAGGGGTCTGGAAACACCATATATTTT
cdr3_aa: CASSFQGSGNTIYF

j_call: TRBJ2-1
d_call: -
v_call: TRBV9
clone_size: -
cdr3_nt: TGTGCCAGCGAGAGGGGCGGGGCCTACAATGAGCAGTTCTTC
cdr3_aa: CASERGGAYNEQFF

j_call: TRBJ2-7
d_call: TRBD1
v_call: TRBV10-2
clone_size: -
cdr3_nt: TGCGCCAGCAGTGAGGACCTGGGCAGGGGGCCCTACGAGCAGTACTTC
cdr3_aa: CASSEDLGRGPYEQYF

j_call: TRBJ1-3
d_call: -
v_call: TRBV27
clone_size: -
cdr3_nt: TGTGCCAGCAGCTTCCTCCTTACAGGAACTGGAAACACCATATATTTT
cdr3_aa: CASSFLLTGTGNTIYF

j_call: TRBJ2-7
d_call: TRBD2
v_call: TRBV15
clone_size: -
cdr3_nt: TGTGCCACCAGCATCGGACTAGCGGATACCTACGAGCAGTACTTC
cdr3_aa: CATSIGLADTYEQYF

j_call: TRBJ2-3
d_call: -
v_call: TRBV29-1
clone_size: -
cdr3_nt: TGCAGCGCAACACAGGGCAGGGGCACAGATACGCAGTATTTT
cdr3_aa: CSATQGRGTDTQYF

j_call: TRBJ1-6
d_call: -
v_call: TRBV27
clone_size: -
cdr3_nt: TGTGCCACCTCCGAGGGCTCCTATAATTCACCCCTCCACTTT
cdr3_aa: CATSEGSYNSPLHF

j_call: TRBJ1-2
d_call: TRBD1
v_call: TRBV10-3
clone_size: once
cdr3_nt: TGTGCCATCAGTGAGTCTGGACAGGGTATAGGCTACACCTTC
cdr3_aa: CAISESGQGIGYTF

j_call: TRBJ2-2
d_call: TRBD2
v_call: TRBV5-4
clone_size: -
cdr3_nt: TGTGCCAGCAGCTCGGGACTAGCGGGAGCCACCGGGGAGCTGTTTTTT
cdr3_aa: CASSSGLAGATGELFF

j_call: TRBJ2-5
d_call: -
v_call: TRBV11-1
clone_size: once
cdr3_nt: TGTGCCAGCAGCCCTGGACGGGCAGAGACCCAGTACTTC
cdr3_aa: CASSPGRAETQYF

j_call: TRBJ2-7
d_call: TRBD2
v_call: TRBV29-1
clone_size: -
cdr3_nt: TGCAGCGTCCGAATTAGCGGGAGGGACTACGAGCAGTACTTC
cdr3_aa: CSVRISGRDYEQYF

j_call: TRBJ1-4
d_call: TRBD1
v_call: TRBV6-5
clone_size: -
cdr3_nt: TGTGCCAGCAGTTACCTTGACAGGGGGCGTGAAAAACTGTTTTTT
cdr3_aa: CASSYLDRGREKLFF

j_call: TRBJ2-5
d_call: -
v_call: TRBV4-1
clone_size: -
cdr3_nt: TGCGCCAGCAGCCAAGTCAGGGACGAGACCCAGTACTTC
cdr3_aa: CASSQVRDETQYF

j_call: TRBJ1-5
d_call: -
v_call: TRBV10-1
clone_size: -
cdr3_nt: TGCGCCAGCAGCCGAGGGGTAAATCAGCCCCAGCATTTT
cdr3_aa: CASSRGVNQPQHF

j_call: TRBJ1-5
d_call: TRBD1
v_call: TRBV6-5
clone_size: -
cdr3_nt: TGTGCCAGCAGTTACTCGCAGGGGGATGGTCAGCCCCAGCATTTT
cdr3_aa: CASSYSQGDGQPQHF

j_call: TRBJ1-1
d_call: TRBD1
v_call: TRBV5-1
clone_size: -
cdr3_nt: TGCGCCAGCAGCTCGGGACAGCGGGGGGCTGAAGCTTTCTTT
cdr3_aa: CASSSGQRGAEAFF

j_call: TRBJ2-1
d_call: -
v_call: TRBV18
clone_size: -
cdr3_nt: TGTGCCAGCTCACCTGGGGGTACAGCATACAATGAGCAGTTCTTC
cdr3_aa: CASSPGGTAYNEQFF

j_call: TRBJ2-1
d_call: -
v_call: TRBV5-8
clone_size: -
cdr3_nt: TGTGCCAGCAGCTTGGTTTGGGGATCCTACAATGAGCAGTTCTTC
cdr3_aa: CASSLVWGSYNEQFF

j_call: TRBJ2-5
d_call: -
v_call: TRBV5-6
clone_size: -
cdr3_nt: TGTGCCAGCAGCTTCTCGGGCCAAGAGACCCAGTACTTC
cdr3_aa: CASSFSGQETQYF

j_call: TRBJ2-7
d_call: TRBD1
v_call: TRBV6-5
clone_size: -
cdr3_nt: TGTGCCAGCAGGGATGGACAGGGGGGTCCCTACGAGCAGTACTTC
cdr3_aa: CASRDGQGGPYEQYF

j_call: TRBJ2-3
d_call: TRBD1
v_call: TRBV5-1
clone_size: -
cdr3_nt: TGCGCCAGCAGCTTGGGGACAGGGACTCCTAGCACAGATACGCAGTATTTT
cdr3_aa: CASSLGTGTPSTDTQYF

j_call: TRBJ2-5
d_call: TRBD2
v_call: TRBV6-5
clone_size: -
cdr3_nt: TGTGCCAGCAGTTACTCGGGACTAGCGGGAGTTGAGACCCAGTACTTC
cdr3_aa: CASSYSGLAGVETQYF

j_call: TRBJ2-5
d_call: -
v_call: TRBV5-4
clone_size: -
cdr3_nt: TGTGCCAGCAGCTTGAGGGAGCTCAAGGAGACCCAGTACTTC
cdr3_aa: CASSLRELKETQYF

j_call: TRBJ1-2
d_call: TRBD1
v_call: TRBV30
clone_size: once
cdr3_nt: TGTGCCTGGGGGGACAGGTCCACGAGGAACTATGGCTACACCTTC
cdr3_aa: CAWGDRSTRNYGYTF

j_call: TRBJ1-5
d_call: -
v_call: TRBV30
clone_size: once
cdr3_nt: TGTGCCTGGAGTGTGCAGGGCCATCAGCCCCAGCATTTT
cdr3_aa: CAWSVQGHQPQHF

j_call: TRBJ1-5
d_call: -
v_call: TRBV30
clone_size: once
cdr3_nt: TGTGCCTGGGCTTCGGGGGGCAATCAGCCCCAGCATTTT
cdr3_aa: CAWASGGNQPQHF

j_call: TRBJ1-1
d_call: -
v_call: TRBV7-3
clone_size: once
cdr3_nt: TGTGCCAGCAGCTCCCCGGGAGGGGCAGCTTTCTTT
cdr3_aa: CASSSPGGAAFF

j_call: TRBJ2-3
d_call: TRBD2
v_call: TRBV7-2
clone_size: -
cdr3_nt: TGTGCCAGCAGCCCTCGGGGAGGCGGGAGTACAGATACGCAGTATTTT
cdr3_aa: CASSPRGGGSTDTQYF

j_call: TRBJ2-5
d_call: -
v_call: TRBV18
clone_size: once
cdr3_nt: TGTGCCAGCTCACCATCTAGGCGGATTGAGACCCAGTACTTC
cdr3_aa: CASSPSRRIETQYF

j_call: TRBJ2-3
d_call: TRBD2
v_call: TRBV4-1
clone_size: -
cdr3_nt: TGCGCCAGCAGCCAAGTTCTGAGGGAGACTAGCGTGAGCACAGATACGCAGTATTTT
cdr3_aa: CASSQVLRETSVSTDTQYF

j_call: TRBJ1-6
d_call: TRBD1
v_call: TRBV5-1
clone_size: -
cdr3_nt: TGCGCCAGCAGCCCCGGGACAGGGAATTCACCCCTCCACTTT
cdr3_aa: CASSPGTGNSPLHF

j_call: TRBJ2-3
d_call: -
v_call: TRBV18
clone_size: -
cdr3_nt: TGTGCCAGCTCACCGATCCGGGTTAAAATCTTGGGTCCAGATACGCAGTATTTT
cdr3_aa: CASSPIRVKILGPDTQYF

j_call: TRBJ1-5
d_call: -
v_call: TRBV19
clone_size: once
cdr3_nt: TGTGCCAGTAGTATGTCGGGCGGCAGGGCTCTTAGCAATCAGCCCCAGCATTTT
cdr3_aa: CASSMSGGRALSNQPQHF

j_call: TRBJ1-4
d_call: TRBD1
v_call: TRBV2
clone_size: -
cdr3_nt: TGTGCCAGCCGCGGACAGGGGAATGAAAAACTGTTTTTT
cdr3_aa: CASRGQGNEKLFF

j_call: TRBJ2-7
d_call: TRBD1
v_call: TRBV14
clone_size: -
cdr3_nt: TGTGCCAGCAGCCGATGGACAGGGGGCCAGGACGAGCAGTACTTC
cdr3_aa: CASSRWTGGQDEQYF

j_call: TRBJ2-7
d_call: -
v_call: TRBV5-4
clone_size: -
cdr3_nt: TGTGCCAGCAGCTCCGGACGGATGGAGGGGGAGCAGTACTTC
cdr3_aa: CASSSGRMEGEQYF

j_call: TRBJ1-4
d_call: -
v_call: TRBV2
clone_size: -
cdr3_nt: TGTGCCAGCAGTGTCGTTGAAAAACTGTTTTTT
cdr3_aa: CASSVVEKLFF

j_call: TRBJ1-6
d_call: TRBD1
v_call: TRBV19
clone_size: -
cdr3_nt: TGTGCCAGTAGTCTTCGGGACAGGTCCAATTCACCCCTCCACTTT
cdr3_aa: CASSLRDRSNSPLHF

j_call: TRBJ1-2
d_call: -
v_call: TRBV29-1
clone_size: -
cdr3_nt: TGCAGCGTTGGACCTGATGGCTACACCTTC
cdr3_aa: CSVGPDGYTF

j_call: TRBJ1-6
d_call: -
v_call: TRBV7-8
clone_size: -
cdr3_nt: TGTGCCAGCAGCTTAGGAACCGATTCACCCCTCCACTTT
cdr3_aa: CASSLGTDSPLHF

j_call: TRBJ1-6
d_call: TRBD1
v_call: TRBV7-9
clone_size: -
cdr3_nt: TGTGCCAGCAGCCCAGGGGGACAGTTGAATTCACCCCTCCACTTT
cdr3_aa: CASSPGGQLNSPLHF

j_call: TRBJ2-1
d_call: -
v_call: TRBV10-3
clone_size: -
cdr3_nt: TGTGCCATCAGCCCCTCCAGTAGGCGGGATTACAATGAGCAGTTCTTC
cdr3_aa: CAISPSSRRDYNEQFF

j_call: TRBJ1-6
d_call: -
v_call: TRBV6-1
clone_size: -
cdr3_nt: TGTGCCAGCAGTGAAGCGGCCCGGCCCCTCCACTTT
cdr3_aa: CASSEAARPLHF

j_call: TRBJ1-5
d_call: TRBD1
v_call: TRBV19
clone_size: -
cdr3_nt: TGTGCCAGTAGTAAACAGGGGAAGGGTAATCAGCCCCAGCATTTT
cdr3_aa: CASSKQGKGNQPQHF

j_call: TRBJ2-1
d_call: -
v_call: TRBV7-9
clone_size: -
cdr3_nt: TGTGCCAGCAGCTTAGCGGGTCGGCTAGGCTACAATGAGCAGTTCTTC
cdr3_aa: CASSLAGRLGYNEQFF

j_call: TRBJ1-1
d_call: -
v_call: TRBV29-1
clone_size: -
cdr3_nt: TGCAGTGTTTCAGGGATAGTGGACACTGAAGCTTTCTTT
cdr3_aa: CSVSGIVDTEAFF

j_call: TRBJ1-5
d_call: TRBD1
v_call: TRBV10-2
clone_size: -
cdr3_nt: TGCGCCAGCAGTGAGGGACAGGGGTATAGCAATCAGCCCCAGCATTTT
cdr3_aa: CASSEGQGYSNQPQHF

j_call: TRBJ2-1
d_call: TRBD2
v_call: TRBV2
clone_size: -
cdr3_nt: TGTGCCAGCAGTCAAACTAGCGGGATATCCTTCGATCCGAATGAGCAGTTCTTC
cdr3_aa: CASSQTSGISFDPNEQFF